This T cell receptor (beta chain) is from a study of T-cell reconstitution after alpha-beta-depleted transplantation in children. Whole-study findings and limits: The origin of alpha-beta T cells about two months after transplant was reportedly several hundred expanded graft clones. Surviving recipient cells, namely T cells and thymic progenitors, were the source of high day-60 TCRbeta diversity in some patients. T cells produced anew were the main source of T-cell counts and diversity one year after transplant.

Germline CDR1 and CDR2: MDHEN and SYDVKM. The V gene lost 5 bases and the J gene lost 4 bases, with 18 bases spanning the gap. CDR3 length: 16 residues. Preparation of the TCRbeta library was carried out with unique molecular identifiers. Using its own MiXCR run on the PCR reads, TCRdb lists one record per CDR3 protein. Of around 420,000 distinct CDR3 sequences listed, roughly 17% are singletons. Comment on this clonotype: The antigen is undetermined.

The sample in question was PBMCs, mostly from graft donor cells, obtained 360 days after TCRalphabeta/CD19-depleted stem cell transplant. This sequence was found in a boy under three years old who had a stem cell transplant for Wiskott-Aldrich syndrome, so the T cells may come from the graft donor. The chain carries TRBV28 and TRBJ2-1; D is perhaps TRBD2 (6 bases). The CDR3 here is CASSPVRRGAYNEQFF. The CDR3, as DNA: TGTGCCAGCAGTCCAGTTAGGAGGGGAGCTTACAATGAGCAGTTCTTC.